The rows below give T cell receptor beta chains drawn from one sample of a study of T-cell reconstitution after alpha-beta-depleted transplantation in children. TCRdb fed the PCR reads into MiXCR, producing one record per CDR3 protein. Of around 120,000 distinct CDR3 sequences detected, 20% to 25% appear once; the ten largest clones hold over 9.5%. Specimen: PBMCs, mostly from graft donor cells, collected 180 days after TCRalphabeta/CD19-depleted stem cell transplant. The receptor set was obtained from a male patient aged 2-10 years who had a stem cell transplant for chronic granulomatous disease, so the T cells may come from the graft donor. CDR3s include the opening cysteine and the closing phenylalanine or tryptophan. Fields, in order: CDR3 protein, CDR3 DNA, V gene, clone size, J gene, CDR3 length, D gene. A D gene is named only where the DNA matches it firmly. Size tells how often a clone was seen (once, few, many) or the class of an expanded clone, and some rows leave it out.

CDR3: CASSLSPRISGNTIYF
DNA: TGTGCCAGCAGCTTATCCCCCAGAATCTCTGGAAACACCATATATTTT
V: TRBV7-9
size: NA
J: TRBJ1-3
length: 16
D: NA

CDR3: CSVPGQGGETQYF
DNA: TGCAGCGTCCCGGGACAAGGGGGAGAGACCCAGTACTTC
V: TRBV29-1
size: few
J: TRBJ2-5
length: 13
D: NA

CDR3: CSALVSTIRTPYTDTQYF
DNA: TGCAGTGCTCTTGTCTCGACGATTCGAACGCCTTACACAGATACGCAGTATTTT
V: TRBV20-1
size: many
J: TRBJ2-3
length: 18
D: NA

CDR3: CAHGPPSGYTF
DNA: TGTGCTCACGGGCCCCCCTCTGGCTACACCTTC
V: TRBV7-9
size: NA
J: TRBJ1-2
length: 11
D: NA

CDR3: CASSMMGVHQPQHF
DNA: TGTGCCAGTAGTATGATGGGAGTTCATCAGCCCCAGCATTTT
V: TRBV19
size: many
J: TRBJ1-5
length: 14
D: NA

CDR3: CASSFLGGSTDTQYF
DNA: TGCGCCAGCAGCTTTCTCGGGGGAAGCACAGATACGCAGTATTTT
V: TRBV5-1
size: few
J: TRBJ2-3
length: 15
D: NA

CDR3: CASSSHNGYTF
DNA: TGTGCCAGCAGTTCCCATAATGGCTACACCTTC
V: TRBV6-5
size: NA
J: TRBJ1-2
length: 11
D: NA

CDR3: CASSTDRTEKLFF
DNA: TGTGCCAGCAGTACTGACAGGACTGAAAAACTGTTTTTT
V: TRBV12-3/TRBV12-4
size: NA
J: TRBJ1-4
length: 13
D: NA

CDR3: CSALPDRDYEQYF
DNA: TGCAGTGCCTTGCCGGACAGGGACTACGAGCAGTACTTC
V: TRBV20-1
size: many
J: TRBJ2-7
length: 13
D: TRBD1

CDR3: CASSNRVSSYEQYF
DNA: TGTGCCAGCAGTAACCGCGTGTCCTCCTACGAGCAGTACTTC
V: TRBV28
size: many
J: TRBJ2-7
length: 14
D: NA

CDR3: CASSLGDRLRQETQYF
DNA: TGTGCCAGCAGCTTAGGGGACAGGCTGCGACAAGAGACCCAGTACTTC
V: TRBV7-8
size: NA
J: TRBJ2-5
length: 16
D: TRBD1

CDR3: CASTLRDKGTDTQYF
DNA: TGTGCCAGCACCCTCCGGGACAAGGGTACAGATACGCAGTATTTT
V: TRBV28
size: NA
J: TRBJ2-3
length: 15
D: NA

CDR3: CASSPRQRLASGELFF
DNA: TGTGCCAGCAGCCCTAGACAGAGACTAGCGAGCGGGGAGCTGTTTTTT
V: TRBV7-8
size: NA
J: TRBJ2-2
length: 16
D: TRBD2

CDR3: CSVDPRLGGGAETQYF
DNA: TGCAGCGTTGACCCGCGGCTTGGCGGGGGGGCAGAGACCCAGTACTTC
V: TRBV29-1
size: many
J: TRBJ2-5
length: 16
D: TRBD2

CDR3: CSAAGSKSSYEQYF
DNA: TGCAGTGCGGCTGGATCTAAGAGCTCCTACGAGCAGTACTTC
V: TRBV20-1
size: few
J: TRBJ2-7
length: 14
D: NA

CDR3: CSARVSGGGNQPQHF
DNA: TGCAGTGCTAGGGTGAGCGGGGGTGGCAATCAGCCCCAGCATTTT
V: TRBV20-1
size: many
J: TRBJ1-5
length: 15
D: NA

CDR3: CASSLEHGGLYGYTF
DNA: TGTGCCAGCAGCCTAGAACATGGAGGGCTTTATGGCTACACCTTC
V: TRBV7-2
size: few
J: TRBJ1-2
length: 15
D: NA

CDR3: CASSLTGGSGANVLTF
DNA: TGCGCCAGTTCCTTGACGGGAGGTTCTGGGGCCAACGTCCTGACTTTC
V: TRBV10-2
size: NA
J: TRBJ2-6
length: 16
D: TRBD2

CDR3: CASSRLRGGSFGGELFF
DNA: TGTGCCAGCAGTAGACTGAGAGGGGGAAGTTTTGGCGGGGAGCTGTTTTTT
V: TRBV3-1
size: many
J: TRBJ2-2
length: 17
D: NA

CDR3: CAISGTGGSGANVLTF
DNA: TGTGCCATCAGTGGGACAGGGGGCTCTGGGGCCAACGTCCTGACTTTC
V: TRBV10-3
size: many
J: TRBJ2-6
length: 16
D: TRBD1

CDR3: CSARNLEVPANVLTF
DNA: TGCAGTGCTAGAAATCTTGAGGTCCCGGCCAACGTCCTGACTTTC
V: TRBV20-1
size: few
J: TRBJ2-6
length: 15
D: NA

CDR3: CASRVGVTDTQYF
DNA: TGTGCCAGCAGAGTAGGGGTCACAGATACGCAGTATTTT
V: TRBV4-2
size: NA
J: TRBJ2-3
length: 13
D: NA

CDR3: CASSVAAASLYEQYF
DNA: TGTGCCAGCAGCGTGGCGGCAGCCTCCCTCTACGAGCAGTACTTC
V: TRBV9
size: few
J: TRBJ2-7
length: 15
D: NA

CDR3: CASSFRDLRATDTQYF
DNA: TGCGCCAGCAGCTTTCGGGACCTCCGAGCAACAGATACGCAGTATTTT
V: TRBV5-1
size: few
J: TRBJ2-3
length: 16
D: NA

CDR3: CSVEDRRTSYNEQFF
DNA: TGCAGCGTTGAAGATAGGCGAACCTCCTACAATGAGCAGTTCTTC
V: TRBV29-1
size: NA
J: TRBJ2-1
length: 15
D: NA

CDR3: CSARQGGQPQHF
DNA: TGCAGTGCTAGACAGGGCGGTCAGCCCCAGCATTTT
V: TRBV20-1
size: NA
J: TRBJ1-5
length: 12
D: NA

CDR3: CSGRQEGNQPQHF
DNA: TGCAGTGGTCGACAGGAGGGCAATCAGCCCCAGCATTTT
V: TRBV20-1
size: many
J: TRBJ1-5
length: 13
D: NA

CDR3: CATGGSGANVLTF
DNA: TGTGCCACCGGGGGTAGTGGGGCCAACGTCCTGACTTTC
V: TRBV24-1
size: few
J: TRBJ2-6
length: 13
D: NA

CDR3: CASSPRTSGGYNEQFF
DNA: TGTGCCAGCAGTCCCCGGACTAGCGGGGGCTACAATGAGCAGTTCTTC
V: TRBV12-3/TRBV12-4
size: many
J: TRBJ2-1
length: 16
D: TRBD2

CDR3: CASSPRQAKNEKLFF
DNA: TGTGCCAGCTCACCCCGACAGGCCAAAAATGAAAAACTGTTTTTT
V: TRBV18
size: NA
J: TRBJ1-4
length: 15
D: NA

CDR3: CASRPSTGVSNQPQHF
DNA: TGTGCCAGCAGACCATCCACAGGGGTCAGCAATCAGCCCCAGCATTTT
V: TRBV28
size: NA
J: TRBJ1-5
length: 16
D: TRBD1

CDR3: CASSLELGGLGNEQFF
DNA: TGTGCCAGCAGCTTAGAACTCGGAGGTCTCGGCAATGAGCAGTTCTTC
V: TRBV7-2
size: NA
J: TRBJ2-1
length: 16
D: NA

CDR3: CASSRGAKSYEQYF
DNA: TGTGCCAGCAGCAGAGGGGCGAAGAGCTACGAGCAGTACTTC
V: TRBV12-3/TRBV12-4
size: NA
J: TRBJ2-7
length: 14
D: NA